This T cell receptor beta chain came from a study of blood T cell repertoires in COVID-19 (dated by TCRdb to 2020 to 2022). In the study overall: The collaborator samples originated in the United States, Italy and Spain and spanned the acute and convalescent phases of COVID-19. The repertoires were released in a freely available public database intended as a resource for research on the immune response to SARS-CoV-2. The material from the prospective study consisted of cDNA or gDNA derived from T cells, B-cell-depleted T cells, or PBMCs. The samples were drawn from two sources: the first 160 participants of the ongoing ImmuneRACE study, and 950 to 1,500 subjects contributed by 6 global collaborators. Sample metadata almost always included a de-identified subject ID, COVID-19 status, age in years and sex. Where available, HLA class I and class II types were obtained from metadata supplied by the sample provider rather than from assay-based typing. Subjects who had been exposed to COVID-19, were actively infected with it, or had recovered from it provided the deeply sampled blood TCRbeta repertoires that made up the dataset. The study at large found these results: How much clinical and demographic metadata was included differed by source and by participant, and the metadata was provided uncurated.

TCRbeta CDR3 regions were amplified from genomic DNA using the immunoSEQ Assay, a bias-controlled multiplex PCR. In the authors' own workflow: Nucleated cell counts per sample were estimated from amplification of reference gene primers within the assay. Sequence reads were collapsed and filtered to measure the absolute abundance of every unique TCRbeta CDR3 rearrangement. For each sample, productive Simpson clonality was calculated as the square root of Simpson's diversity index over productive rearrangements. Drawn from immuneACCESS, this table holds only the in-frame rearrangements with V and J called that TCRdb kept. Clones are partly lost; checked studies trace under half to an unresolved V gene and leave the rest unexplained. V, J and clone size derive from that table, while D and trimming were established from the DNA sequence. Across this sample there are 300,000 to 400,000 clones, with approximately 90% seen only once. Clones ranked in the top ten supply 1.5% to 2% of the sample.

Inclusive of the bounding cysteine and phenylalanine, the CDR3 is 14 residues long. Solely the CDR3 DNA is kept, with 42 bases framed from the first base. The trim is 2 bases for V and 3 bases for J, with a gap of 11 bases between the germline ends. The germline V gene sets CDR1 to LGHNA and CDR2 to YNFKEQ. At one collaborating source in Seattle, patients were enrolled during active infection and were followed longitudinally through the course of disease. Each collaborating institution followed its own protocols to collect whole blood in K2EDTA tubes. For TCRbeta analysis, collaborator samples were shipped as frozen whole blood, as isolated PBMCs, or as DNA extracted from either sample type. With respect to this clone: Its antigen is not yet known. The sample holds no much larger clone one base away, and base qualities are not on file.

The V gene is TRBV4-2 and the J gene is TRBJ2-7; a weak D assignment points to TRBD1 (6 bases agree). The sequenced sample was peripheral blood. This TCR was sampled from a woman in her twenties or thirties with COVID-19, enrolled during active disease. The nucleotides are TGTGCCAGCAGCCAAAGAGGGGGAAGCTACGAGCAGTACTTC. The translation is CASSQRGGSYEQYF.